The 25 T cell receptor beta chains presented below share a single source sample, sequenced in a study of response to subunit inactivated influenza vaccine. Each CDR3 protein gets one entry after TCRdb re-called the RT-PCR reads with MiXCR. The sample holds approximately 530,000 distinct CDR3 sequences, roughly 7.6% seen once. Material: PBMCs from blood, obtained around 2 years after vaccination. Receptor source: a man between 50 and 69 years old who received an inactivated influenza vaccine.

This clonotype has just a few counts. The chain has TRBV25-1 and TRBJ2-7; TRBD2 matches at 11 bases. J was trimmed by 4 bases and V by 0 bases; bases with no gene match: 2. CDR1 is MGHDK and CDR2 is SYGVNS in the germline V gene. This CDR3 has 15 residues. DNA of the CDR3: TGTGCCAGCAGTGAATATGCTAGCGGGGGGTACGAGCAGTACTTC. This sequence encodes CASSEYASGGYEQYF.

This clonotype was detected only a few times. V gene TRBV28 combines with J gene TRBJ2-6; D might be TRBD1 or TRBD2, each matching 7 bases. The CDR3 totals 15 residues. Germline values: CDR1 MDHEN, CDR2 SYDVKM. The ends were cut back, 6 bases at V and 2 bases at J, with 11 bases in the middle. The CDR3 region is CASRSGGAGANVLTF. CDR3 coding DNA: TGTGCCAGCAGGTCAGGGGGGGCTGGGGCCAACGTCCTGACTTTC.

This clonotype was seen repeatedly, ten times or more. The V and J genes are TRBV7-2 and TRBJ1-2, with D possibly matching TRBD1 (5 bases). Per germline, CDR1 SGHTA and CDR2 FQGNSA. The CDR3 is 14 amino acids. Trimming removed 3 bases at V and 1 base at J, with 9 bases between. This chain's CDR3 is CASSLQGFNYGYTF. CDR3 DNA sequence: TGTGCCAGCAGCTTGCAGGGTTTTAACTATGGCTACACCTTC. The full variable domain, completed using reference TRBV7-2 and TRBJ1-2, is GAGVSQSPSNKVTEKGKDVELRCDPISGHTALYWYRQSLGQGLEFLIYFQGNSAPDKSGLPSDRFSAERTGGSVSTLTIQRTQQEDSAVYLCASSLQGFNYGYTFGSGTRLTVV.

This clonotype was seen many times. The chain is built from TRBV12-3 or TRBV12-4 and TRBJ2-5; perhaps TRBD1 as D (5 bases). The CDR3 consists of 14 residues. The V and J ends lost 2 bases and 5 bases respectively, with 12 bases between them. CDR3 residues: CASSLTRKGETQYF. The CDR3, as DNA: TGTGCCAGCAGTTTAACGAGGAAGGGGGAGACCCAGTACTTC.

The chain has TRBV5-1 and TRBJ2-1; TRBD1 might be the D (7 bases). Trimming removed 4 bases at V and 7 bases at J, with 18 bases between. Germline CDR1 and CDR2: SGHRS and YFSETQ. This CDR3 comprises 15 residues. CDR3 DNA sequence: TGCGCCAGCAGCCGAACCCGGACAGGAGGGAATGAGCAGTTCTTC. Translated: CASSRTRTGGNEQFF.

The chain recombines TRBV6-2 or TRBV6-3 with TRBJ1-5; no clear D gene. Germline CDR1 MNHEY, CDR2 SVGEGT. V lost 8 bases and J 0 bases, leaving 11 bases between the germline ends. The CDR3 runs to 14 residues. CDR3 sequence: CASSRVRSNQPQHF. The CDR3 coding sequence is TGTGCCAGCTCGAGGGTCCGTAGCAATCAGCCCCAGCATTTT.

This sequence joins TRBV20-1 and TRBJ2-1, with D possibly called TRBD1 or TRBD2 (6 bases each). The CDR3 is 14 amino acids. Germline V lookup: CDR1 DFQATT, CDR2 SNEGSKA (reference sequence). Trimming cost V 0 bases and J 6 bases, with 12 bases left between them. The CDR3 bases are TGCAGTGCTAGAGATCCGGAGGGGGTCAATGAGCAGTTCTTC. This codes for CSARDPEGVNEQFF.

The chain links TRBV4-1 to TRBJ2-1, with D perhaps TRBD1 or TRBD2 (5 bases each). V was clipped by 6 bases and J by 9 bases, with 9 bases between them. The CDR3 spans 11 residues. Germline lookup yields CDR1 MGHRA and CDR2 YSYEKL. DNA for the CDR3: TGCGCCAGCAGGGGGGATGTTGAGCAGTTCTTC. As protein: CASRGDVEQFF.

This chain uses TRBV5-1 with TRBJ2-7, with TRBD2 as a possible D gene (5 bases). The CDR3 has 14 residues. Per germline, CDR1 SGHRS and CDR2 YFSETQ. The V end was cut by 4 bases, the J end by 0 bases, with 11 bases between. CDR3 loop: CASSNPGSSYEQYF. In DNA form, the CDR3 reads TGCGCCAGCAGCAACCCGGGGAGCTCCTACGAGCAGTACTTC.

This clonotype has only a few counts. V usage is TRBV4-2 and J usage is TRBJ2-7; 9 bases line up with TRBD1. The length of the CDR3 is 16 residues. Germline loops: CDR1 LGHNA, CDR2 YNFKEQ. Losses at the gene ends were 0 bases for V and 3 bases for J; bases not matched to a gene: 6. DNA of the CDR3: TGTGCCAGCAGCCAAGAGGGGACAGGGACTATCTACGAGCAGTACTTC. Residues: CASSQEGTGTIYEQYF.

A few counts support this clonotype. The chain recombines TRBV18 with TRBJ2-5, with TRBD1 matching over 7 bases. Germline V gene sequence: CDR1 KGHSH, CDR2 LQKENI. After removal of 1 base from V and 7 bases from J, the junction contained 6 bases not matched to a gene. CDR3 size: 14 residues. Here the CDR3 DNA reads TGTGCCAGCTCACCACGACAGGGAGAGGGGACCCAGTACTTC. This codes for CASSPRQGEGTQYF.

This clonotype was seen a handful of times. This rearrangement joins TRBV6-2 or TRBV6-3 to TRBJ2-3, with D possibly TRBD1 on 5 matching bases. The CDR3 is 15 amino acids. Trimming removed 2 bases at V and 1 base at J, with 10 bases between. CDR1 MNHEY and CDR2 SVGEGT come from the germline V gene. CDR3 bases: TGTGCCAGCAGTTACCCCCAGGGCCGCACAGATACGCAGTATTTT. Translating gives CASSYPQGRTDTQYF.

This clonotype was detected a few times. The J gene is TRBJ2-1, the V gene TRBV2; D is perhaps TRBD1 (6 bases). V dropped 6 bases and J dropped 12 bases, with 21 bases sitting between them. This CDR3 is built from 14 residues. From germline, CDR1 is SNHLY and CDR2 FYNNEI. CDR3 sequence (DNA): TGTGCCAGCAGAGATGGACAGAGCACCTTGGGGCAGTTCTTC. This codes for CASRDGQSTLGQFF. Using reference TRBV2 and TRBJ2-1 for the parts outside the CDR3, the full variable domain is EPEVTQTPSHQVTQMGQEVILRCVPISNHLYFYWYRQILGQKVEFLVSFYNNEISEKSEIFDDQFSVERPDGSNFTLKIRSTKLEDSAMYFCASRDGQSTLGQFFGPGTRLTVL.

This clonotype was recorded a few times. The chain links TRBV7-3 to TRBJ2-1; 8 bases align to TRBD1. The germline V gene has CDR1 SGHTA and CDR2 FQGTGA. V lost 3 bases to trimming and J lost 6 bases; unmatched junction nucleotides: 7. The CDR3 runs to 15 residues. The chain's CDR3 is CASSFGRGLSNEQFF. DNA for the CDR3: TGTGCCAGCAGCTTCGGCAGGGGGCTGAGCAATGAGCAGTTCTTC.

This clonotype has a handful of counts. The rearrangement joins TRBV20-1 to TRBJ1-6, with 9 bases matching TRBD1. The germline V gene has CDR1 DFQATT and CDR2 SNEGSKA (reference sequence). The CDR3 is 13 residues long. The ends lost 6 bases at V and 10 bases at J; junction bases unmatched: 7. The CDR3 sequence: CSATGTGSSPLHF. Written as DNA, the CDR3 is TGCAGTGCAACCGGGACAGGGTCATCACCCCTCCACTTT.

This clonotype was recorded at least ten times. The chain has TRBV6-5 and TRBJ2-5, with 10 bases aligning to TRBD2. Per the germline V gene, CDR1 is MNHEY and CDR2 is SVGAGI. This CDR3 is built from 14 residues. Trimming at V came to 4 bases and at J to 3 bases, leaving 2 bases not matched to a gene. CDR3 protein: CASSSGLAKETQYF. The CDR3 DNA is TGTGCCAGCAGTTCGGGACTAGCGAAAGAGACCCAGTACTTC.

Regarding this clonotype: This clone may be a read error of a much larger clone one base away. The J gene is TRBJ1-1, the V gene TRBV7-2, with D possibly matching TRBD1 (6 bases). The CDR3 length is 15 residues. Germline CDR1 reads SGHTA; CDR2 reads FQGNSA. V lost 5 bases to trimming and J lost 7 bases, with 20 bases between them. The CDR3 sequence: CASSALAQGLGEAFF. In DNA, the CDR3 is TGTGCCAGCAGCGCGCTTGCGCAGGGGTTGGGTGAAGCTTTCTTT.

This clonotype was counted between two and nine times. The CDR3 bases are TGTGCCAGTAGTACCTACAGGGAGTCAGGCAATCAGCCCCAGCATTTT. This encodes CASSTYRESGNQPQHF. The V gene is TRBV19, the J gene TRBJ1-5; D may be TRBD1 (6 bases). The germline V and J ends were trimmed by 4 bases and 2 bases, with 15 bases remaining between them. The CDR3 sequence is 16 residues long. Germline loops: CDR1 LNHDA, CDR2 SQIVND (reference sequence).

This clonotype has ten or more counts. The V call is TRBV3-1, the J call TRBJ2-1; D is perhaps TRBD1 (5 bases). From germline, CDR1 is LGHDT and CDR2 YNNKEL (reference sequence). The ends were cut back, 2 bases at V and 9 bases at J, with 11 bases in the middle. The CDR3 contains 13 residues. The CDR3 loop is CASSQYGRGEQFF. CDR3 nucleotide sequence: TGTGCCAGCAGCCAATACGGTAGGGGTGAGCAGTTCTTC.

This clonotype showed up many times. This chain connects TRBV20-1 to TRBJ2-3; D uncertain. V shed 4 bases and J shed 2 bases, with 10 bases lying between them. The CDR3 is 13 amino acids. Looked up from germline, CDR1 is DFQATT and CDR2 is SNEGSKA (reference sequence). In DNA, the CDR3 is TGCAGTGCTATAAGGCCTGACACAGATACGCAGTATTTT. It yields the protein CSAIRPDTDTQYF.

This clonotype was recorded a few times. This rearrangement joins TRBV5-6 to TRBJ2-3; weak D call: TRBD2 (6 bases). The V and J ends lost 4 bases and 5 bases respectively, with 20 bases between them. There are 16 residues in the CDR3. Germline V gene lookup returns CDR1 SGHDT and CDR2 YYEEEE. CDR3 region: CASSGNPGGLLDTQYF. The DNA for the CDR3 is TGTGCCAGCAGCGGAAATCCTGGGGGACTTCTAGATACGCAGTATTTT.

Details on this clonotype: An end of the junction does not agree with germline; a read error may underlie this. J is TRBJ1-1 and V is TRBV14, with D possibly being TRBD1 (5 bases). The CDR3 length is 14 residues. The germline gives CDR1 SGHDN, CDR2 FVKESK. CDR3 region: CASSLARRGTVAFF. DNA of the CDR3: TGTGCCAGCAGCCTTGCCCGCCGGGGCACTGTAGCTTTCTTT. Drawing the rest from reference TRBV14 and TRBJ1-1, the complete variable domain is EAGVTQFPSHSVIEKGQTVTLRCDPISGHDNLYWYRRVMGKEIKFLLHFVKESKQDESGMPNNRFLAERTGGTYSTLKVQPAELEDSGVYFCASSLARRGTVAFFGQGTRLTVV.

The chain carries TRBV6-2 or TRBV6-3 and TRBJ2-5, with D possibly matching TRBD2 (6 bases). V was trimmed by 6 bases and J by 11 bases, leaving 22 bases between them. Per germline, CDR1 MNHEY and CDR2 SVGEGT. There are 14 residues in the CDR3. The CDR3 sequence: CASSASFRDSKQYF. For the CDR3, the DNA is TGTGCCAGCAGCGCGAGTTTCCGGGACTCAAAGCAGTACTTC.

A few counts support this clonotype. DNA of the CDR3: TGTGCCAGCAGCGTAGCCGCCTACAATGAGCAGTTCTTC. Translating it yields CASSVAAYNEQFF. V usage is TRBV9 and J usage is TRBJ2-1; D is uncertain. The CDR3 totals 13 residues. Germline CDR1 reads SGDLS; CDR2 reads YYNGEE. V dropped 0 bases and J dropped 2 bases, with 3 bases sitting between them.

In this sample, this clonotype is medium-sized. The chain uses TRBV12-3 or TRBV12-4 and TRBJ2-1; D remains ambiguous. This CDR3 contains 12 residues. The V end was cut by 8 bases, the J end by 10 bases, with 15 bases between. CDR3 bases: TGTGCCAGCGGGCCCGTCGCTGGGGAGCAGTTCTTC. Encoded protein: CASGPVAGEQFF.